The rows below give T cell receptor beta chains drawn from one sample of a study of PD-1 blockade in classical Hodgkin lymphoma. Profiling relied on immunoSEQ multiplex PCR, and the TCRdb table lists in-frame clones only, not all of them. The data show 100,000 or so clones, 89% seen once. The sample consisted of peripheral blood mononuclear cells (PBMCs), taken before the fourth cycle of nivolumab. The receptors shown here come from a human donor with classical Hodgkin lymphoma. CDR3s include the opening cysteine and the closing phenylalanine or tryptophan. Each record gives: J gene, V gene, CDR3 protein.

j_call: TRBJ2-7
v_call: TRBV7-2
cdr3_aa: CASSSMGGVHEQYF

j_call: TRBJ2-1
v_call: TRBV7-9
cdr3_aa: CASSLLGTSGSLEGEQFF

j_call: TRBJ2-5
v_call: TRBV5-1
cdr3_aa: CASSLGRGQGKETQYF

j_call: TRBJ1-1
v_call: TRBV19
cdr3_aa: CASRGAWGTEAFF

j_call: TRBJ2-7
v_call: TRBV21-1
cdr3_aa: CASSPPRSGATYEQYF

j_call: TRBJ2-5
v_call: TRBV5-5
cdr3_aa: CASSAGQGSQETQYF

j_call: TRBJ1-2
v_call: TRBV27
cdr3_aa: CASSFFLGLGYTF

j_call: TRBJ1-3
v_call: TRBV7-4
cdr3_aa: CASTRFGLGNTIYF

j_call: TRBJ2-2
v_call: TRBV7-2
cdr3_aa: CASEIPGELFF

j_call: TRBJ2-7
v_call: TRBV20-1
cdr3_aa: CSALNYEQYF

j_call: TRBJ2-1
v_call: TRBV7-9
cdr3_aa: CASSLGGTRYEQFF

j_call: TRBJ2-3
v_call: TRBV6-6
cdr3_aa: CASRNGTLTDTQYF

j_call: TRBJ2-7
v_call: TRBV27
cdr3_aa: CASSSVEGSYEQYF

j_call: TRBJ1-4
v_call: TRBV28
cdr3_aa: CASRPRQGGEKLFF

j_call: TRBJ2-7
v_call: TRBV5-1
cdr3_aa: CASSLARGTGSSYEQYF

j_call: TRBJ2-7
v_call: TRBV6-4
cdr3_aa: CASSDQHTSGSSGEQYF

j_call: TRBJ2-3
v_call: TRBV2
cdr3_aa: CATSVGGRGATDTQYF

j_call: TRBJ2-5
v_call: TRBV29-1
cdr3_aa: CSVEERGETQYF

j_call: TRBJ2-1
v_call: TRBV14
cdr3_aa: CASSPQTGLGSYNEQFF

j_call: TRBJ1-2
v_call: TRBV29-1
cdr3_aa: CSVEGWTRENYGYTF

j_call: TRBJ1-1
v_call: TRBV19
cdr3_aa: CASKDRDTEAFF

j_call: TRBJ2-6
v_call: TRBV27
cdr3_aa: CASSLSKGSSGANVLTF

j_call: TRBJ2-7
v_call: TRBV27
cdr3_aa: CASRGWTSGRDASYEQYF

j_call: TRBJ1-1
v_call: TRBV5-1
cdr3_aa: CASSLNVRDLTNTEAFF

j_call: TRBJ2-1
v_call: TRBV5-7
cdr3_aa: CASSCSYNEQFF

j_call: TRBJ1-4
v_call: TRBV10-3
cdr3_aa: CAISGRHNEKLFF

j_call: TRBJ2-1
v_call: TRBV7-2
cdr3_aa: CASSNRYNEQFF

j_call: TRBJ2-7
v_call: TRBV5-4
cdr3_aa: CASSTHTRDGSRQQYF

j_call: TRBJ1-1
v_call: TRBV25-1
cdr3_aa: CASSEWGPGEGSDAEAFF

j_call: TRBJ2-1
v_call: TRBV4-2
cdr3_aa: CASSQPKTSGQYNEQFF

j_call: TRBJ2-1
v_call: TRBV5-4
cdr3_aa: CASSFPLAGNTYNNEQFF

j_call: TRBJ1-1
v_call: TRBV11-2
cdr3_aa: CASSRPVDFPLEAFF

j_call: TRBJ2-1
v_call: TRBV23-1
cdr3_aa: CASSQSGQEWNEQFF

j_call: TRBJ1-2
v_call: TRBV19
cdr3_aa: CASQLPGSGQGYTF

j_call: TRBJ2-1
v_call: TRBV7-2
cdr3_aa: CASSLRLAGYANEQFF

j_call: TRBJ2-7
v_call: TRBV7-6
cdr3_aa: CASSPSVVLYYEQYF

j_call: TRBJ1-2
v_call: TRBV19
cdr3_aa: CASSQQAIYGYTF

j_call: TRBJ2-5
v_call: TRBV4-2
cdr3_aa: CASSQDPGLAAETQYF

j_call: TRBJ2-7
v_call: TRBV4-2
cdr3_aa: CASSLFPSWEGSYEQYF

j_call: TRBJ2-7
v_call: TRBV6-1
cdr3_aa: CASSLTTGGYYEQYF

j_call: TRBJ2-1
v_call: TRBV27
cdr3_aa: CASSLSGQYNEQFF

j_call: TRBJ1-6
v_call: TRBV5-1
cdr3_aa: CASSLESASSYNSPLHF

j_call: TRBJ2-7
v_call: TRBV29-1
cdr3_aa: CSVLEGGAYEQYF

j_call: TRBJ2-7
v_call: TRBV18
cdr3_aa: CASSPRGLAGGLSYEQYF

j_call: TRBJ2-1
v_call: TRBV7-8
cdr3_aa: CASSGGTSANNEQFF

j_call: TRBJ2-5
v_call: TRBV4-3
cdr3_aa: CASSQSDLLGETQYF

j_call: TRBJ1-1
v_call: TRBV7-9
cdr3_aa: CASSLRKGTEAFF

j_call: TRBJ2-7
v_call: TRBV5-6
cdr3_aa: CASSPSAYYEQYF

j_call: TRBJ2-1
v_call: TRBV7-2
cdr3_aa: CASSLGNPGLAGNEQFF

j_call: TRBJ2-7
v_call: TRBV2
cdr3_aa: CASSERWRYEQYF

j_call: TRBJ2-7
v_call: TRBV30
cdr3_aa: CAWSGTGYEQYF

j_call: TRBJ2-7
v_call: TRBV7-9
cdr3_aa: CASSFEGAPQLSDEQYF

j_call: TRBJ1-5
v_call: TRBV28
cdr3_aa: CASSLVRADLSFSNQPQHF

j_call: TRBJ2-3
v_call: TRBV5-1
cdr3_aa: CASSQGLVTDTQYF

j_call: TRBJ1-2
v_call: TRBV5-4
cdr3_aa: CASSLGGGRFSGYTF

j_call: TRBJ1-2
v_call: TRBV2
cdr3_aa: CASSAQTGLDGYTF

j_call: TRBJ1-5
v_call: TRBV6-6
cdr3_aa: CASTTGDQPQHF

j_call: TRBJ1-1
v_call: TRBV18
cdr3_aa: CASSLLGTGKEAFF

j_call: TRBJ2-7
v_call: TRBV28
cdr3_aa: CASREGLGSSYEQYF

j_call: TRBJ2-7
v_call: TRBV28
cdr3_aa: CASSLFPRGSKRYEQYF